The 12 T cell receptor beta chains given below trace back to one sample, sequenced in a study of control samples from healthy donors and cancer patients. Sequencing was performed with immunoSEQ multiplex PCR; in TCRdb, only in-frame clones are kept and a portion is missing. This repertoire shows 130,000 or so clones, less than 95% found once; its top ten account for approximately 7.2%. Sequenced: blood. The receptors originated from a man aged 18 to 30 in good health.

The rearrangement uses TRBV12-3 or TRBV12-4 and TRBJ2-7; D unresolved. V was shortened by 2 bases and J by 7 bases, with 9 bases between the two germline ends. This CDR3 region has 12 residues. The CDR3 sequence is CASSLIGFEQYF. For the CDR3, the DNA is TGTGCCAGCAGTTTAATCGGTTTTGAGCAGTACTTC.

The chain combines TRBV2 with TRBJ2-7; perhaps TRBD1 as D (6 bases). The germline V gene encodes CDR1 SNHLY and CDR2 FYNNEI. The CDR3 is made up of 13 amino acids. V was cut by 4 bases and J by 3 bases, with 10 bases left in between. DNA for the CDR3: TGTGCCAGCAGTGCGGACAGCGTCTACGAGCAGTACTTC. This codes for CASSADSVYEQYF.

This clone appeared once. This chain connects TRBV4-3 to TRBJ1-3, with a weak D call TRBD1 (5 bases). CDR3 length: 17 amino acids. Germline CDR1 and CDR2: LGHNA and YSLEER. Trimming removed 3 bases from V and 4 bases from J, with 19 bases in between. The CDR3 nucleotides read TGCGCCAGCAGCCAGGAGGCCATCCGGTCAGGGGGAAACACCATATATTTT. This sequence encodes CASSQEAIRSGGNTIYF.

V gene TRBV18 combines with J gene TRBJ2-5, with a weak D call TRBD1 (6 bases). This CDR3 region has 15 residues. Trimming pared 1 base from V and 0 bases from J, leaving 9 bases between. CDR1 is KGHSH, CDR2 LQKENI, per germline. For the CDR3, the DNA is TGTGCCAGCTCACCACGGACAGACAACCAAGAGACCCAGTACTTC. It is translated as CASSPRTDNQETQYF.

V and J are TRBV6-5 and TRBJ2-1; unclear D gene. Germline V gene data show CDR1 as MNHEY and CDR2 as SVGAGI. Trimming removed 3 bases at V and 5 bases at J, with 8 bases between. The CDR3 length is 13 residues. CDR3 region: CASSYSVDNEQFF. The DNA for the CDR3 is TGTGCCAGCAGTTATTCGGTGGACAATGAGCAGTTCTTC.

V and J are TRBV10-3 and TRBJ1-5; a weak D match, TRBD1 (5 bases). V gave up 7 bases and J gave up 7 bases, with 23 bases separating them. Germline V gene data show CDR1 as ENHRY and CDR2 as SYGVKD. This CDR3 is 16 amino acids long. CDR3 DNA: TGTGCCATCAATTCGGCCGTCCCAGGGATTGGGCAGCCCCAGCATTTT. Its translation: CAINSAVPGIGQPQHF.

The V call is TRBV7-2, the J call TRBJ2-7, with TRBD2 matching over 7 bases. Per germline, CDR1 SGHTA and CDR2 FQGNSA. This CDR3 region has 16 residues. J was trimmed by 2 bases and V by 2 bases; bases with no gene match: 9. The CDR3 reads CASSLKGAGDPYEQYF. Written as DNA, the CDR3 is TGTGCCAGCAGCTTAAAAGGGGCGGGGGACCCCTACGAGCAGTACTTC. The whole variable domain, filled in from reference TRBV7-2 and TRBJ2-7, reads GAGVSQSPSNKVTEKGKDVELRCDPISGHTALYWYRQSLGQGLEFLIYFQGNSAPDKSGLPSDRFSAERTGGSVSTLTIQRTQQEDSAVYLCASSLKGAGDPYEQYFGPGTRLTVT.

The rearrangement links TRBV4-1 to TRBJ2-7; 12 bases are shared with TRBD1. The length of the CDR3 is 17 residues. Germline CDR1 MGHRA, CDR2 YSYEKL. After removal of 0 bases from V and 6 bases from J, the junction contained 9 bases not matched to a gene. In DNA form, the CDR3 reads TGCGCCAGCAGCCAAGATTTTGAGGGGACAGGGGGCTGCGAGCAGTACTTC. This sequence encodes CASSQDFEGTGGCEQYF.

The chain employs TRBV19 and TRBJ2-7; 9 nucleotides match TRBD2. In germline, CDR1 is LNHDA, CDR2 SQIVND (reference sequence). Trimming cost V 4 bases and J 4 bases; bases outside gene matches: 11. The CDR3 spans 16 residues. The CDR3 spells CASSTGWLAGNYEQYF. The CDR3, as DNA: TGTGCCAGTAGTACCGGTTGGCTAGCGGGGAATTACGAGCAGTACTTC.

The V call is TRBV9, the J call TRBJ2-3; D perhaps matches TRBD2 (5 bases). The CDR3 is 16 residues long. CDR1 and CDR2 from the germline V gene are SGDLS and YYNGEE. The V gene lost 4 bases and the J gene lost 2 bases, with 17 bases spanning the gap. The CDR3 here is CASSPSTGLNTDTQYF. CDR3 nucleotide sequence: TGTGCCAGCAGCCCCTCGACGGGATTAAACACAGATACGCAGTATTTT. The entire variable domain, with the rest obtained from reference TRBV9 and TRBJ2-3, is as follows: DSGVTQTPKHLITATGQRVTLRCSPRSGDLSVYWYQQSLDQGLQFLIQYYNGEERAKGNILERFSAQQFPDLHSELNLSSLELGDSALYFCASSPSTGLNTDTQYFGPGTRLTVL.

This clone was seen a single time. The rearrangement links TRBV7-9 to TRBJ2-5; D gene uncertain. Germline-derived CDR1 and CDR2 are SEHNR and FQNEAQ (reference sequence). This CDR3 is 15 amino acids long. With 1 base removed from V and 2 bases from J, the gap between germline ends came to 11 bases. The CDR3 DNA reads TGTGCCAGCAGCTTAGTAATGGCTAGTCAAGAGACCCAGTACTTC. This gives the protein CASSLVMASQETQYF. The full variable domain, rest sourced from reference TRBV7-9 and TRBJ2-5, is DTGVSQNPRHKITKRGQNVTFRCDPISEHNRLYWYRQTLGQGPEFLTYFQNEAQLEKSRLLSDRFSAERPKGSFSTLEIQRTEQGDSAMYLCASSLVMASQETQYFGPGTRLLVL.

This sequence joins TRBV19 and TRBJ1-1, with D unclear. Trimming removed 5 bases at V and 1 base at J, with 11 bases between. The CDR3 is made up of 14 amino acids. Germline assignment: CDR1 LNHDA and CDR2 SQIVND (reference sequence). CDR3 in amino acids: CASSLWTGNTEAFF. For the CDR3, the DNA is TGTGCCAGTAGTCTGTGGACTGGGAACACTGAAGCTTTCTTT.